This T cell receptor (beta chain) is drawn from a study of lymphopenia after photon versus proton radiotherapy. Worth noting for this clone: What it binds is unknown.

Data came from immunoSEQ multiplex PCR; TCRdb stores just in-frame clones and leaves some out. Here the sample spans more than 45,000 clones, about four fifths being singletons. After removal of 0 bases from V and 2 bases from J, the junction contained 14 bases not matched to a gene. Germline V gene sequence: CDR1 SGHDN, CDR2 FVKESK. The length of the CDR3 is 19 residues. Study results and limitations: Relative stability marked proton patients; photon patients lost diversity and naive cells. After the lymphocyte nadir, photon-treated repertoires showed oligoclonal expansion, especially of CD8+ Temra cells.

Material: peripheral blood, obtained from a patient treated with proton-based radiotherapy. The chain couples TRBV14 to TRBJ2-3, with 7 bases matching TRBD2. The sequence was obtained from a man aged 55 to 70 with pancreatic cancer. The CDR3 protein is CASSQDLPTLAAITDTQYF. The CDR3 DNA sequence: TGTGCCAGCAGCCAAGATCTGCCGACCCTAGCGGCTATCACAGATACGCAGTATTTT.